This T cell receptor (beta chain) was observed in a study of T cells in Graves' hyperthyroidism and ophthalmopathy (dated by TCRdb to between 2017 and 2020). For the wider study: Peripheral blood was collected at initial diagnosis, before any treatment. A discovery cohort of about a hundred patients, approximately 45 with Graves' ophthalmopathy and under 60 with stable Graves' hyperthyroidism, was used to find distinguishing TCR V-J signatures. After blood sampling, hyperthyroidism patients were treated with methimazole at a starting dose of 30 mg daily, and ophthalmopathy patients were treated with high-dose intravenous methylprednisolone. The paper reports TCR Vbeta CDR3 sequencing of roughly 140 peripheral blood samples: around 45 ophthalmopathy, 70 to 85 hyperthyroidism and around 17 progressor patients. The approximately 100 discovery patients were divided at random into training and test sets in a 7:3 ratio. In six Graves' hyperthyroidism patients, the study also compared T-cell repertoires from thyroid tissue with T-cell repertoires from blood. Prospective prediction of ophthalmopathy was tested in an independent validation cohort consisting of 18 to 20 hyperthyroidism patients and more than 15 patients who later progressed to ophthalmopathy. General conclusions and limits of the study: Most expanded thyroid clonotypes (frequency above 0.001) were also detected in blood, suggesting blood repertoires may reflect thyroid immune responses. Ophthalmopathy was separated from stable hyperthyroidism by a 13 V-J signature model, with about 88% sensitivity and about 81% specificity obtained in cross-validation and 80%/75% obtained in testing. In validation, the model predicted progression to ophthalmopathy with approximately 70% sensitivity and 72% to 85% specificity, a median of roughly seven months before onset. Sample size was not statistically predetermined, and blinding of investigators to group allocation was not performed.

This clonotype has only a few counts. No cognate antigen has been identified for it. Base qualities are missing; no much larger clone stands one base away. The CDR3 holds 17 amino acids from the cysteine to the phenylalanine. The DNA shown is the 51-base CDR3, in frame from base 1. CDR1 and CDR2 are read off the germline V gene as SGHRS and YFSETQ. Relative to germline, V is 4 bases shorter and J is 0 bases shorter, with 19 bases between their ends. Stable Graves' hyperthyroidism was defined as the absence of progression to ophthalmopathy over 18 months of follow-up. The hyperthyroidism patients were between 18 and 65 years old and newly diagnosed, with a disease duration of less than 2 months. Patients with uncontrolled infections, other autoimmune diseases, pregnancy or lactation were excluded. Clinical symptoms, serum thyroxine and TRAb, thyroid ultrasound, and orbital computed tomography formed the basis for the diagnoses. PBMCs were isolated from approximately 10 ml of fresh peripheral blood by Ficoll-Paque density gradient centrifugation. Total RNA was extracted using Trizol reagent, and RNA quality was assessed on an Agilent 2100 Bioanalyzer.

Amplification of TCR beta CDR3 regions was carried out from RNA transcripts. A first-round RT-PCR of the TCR CDR3 used the HTBI primer set with the Qiagen OneStep RT-PCR kit. Libraries were constructed in a second round of multiplex PCR, after which size selection and purification were carried out. Libraries were sequenced paired-end with 100 bp reads on an Illumina HiSeq2000. The authors' analysis ran thus. SOAPnuke was used to process the raw data, removing reads that contained adapters or uncalled bases, had a mean Phred below 15, or lacked an exact match to the constant primer or identifier. COPE v1.2.5 was used to merge high-quality paired reads, and clonotypes were defined as unique nucleotide sequences. MiTCR v1.1 was used to align clonotypes to the IMGT TRBV, TRBD and TRBJ reference segments. The analysis included only V-J combinations with a frequency above 0.0001, which together covered about 99% of the repertoires. The TCS score was defined as F50 (clonal expansion) divided by E x V (chaos), with BLOSUM62-based TCRdist calculated between CDR3 peptides within each V-J. Welch's t-statistics and random forest reduced approximately 520 V-J features to roughly 13, which were used in a naive Bayes classifier (R e1071). Thyroid-blood repertoire similarity was quantified with the Morisita-Horn index. Clones were called with MiXCR by TCRdb after fastp trimmed the public reads at Q25, and only in-frame beta chains were retained. Merged by CDR3 protein, the rows form single entries marked with the most common genes and DNA. TCRdb, not the authors, supplied the V and J calls. The sample records hundreds of thousands of distinct CDR3 sequences, about 35% of which are singletons. The ten largest make up more than 25% of the sample.

The sequencing sample was made of blood. The TCR was taken from a woman between 40 and 50 years old with Graves' hyperthyroidism. The V and J segments used are TRBV5-1 and TRBJ1-2; TRBD1 might be the D gene, on 6 matching bases. The DNA is TGCGCCAGCAGCCCGAGGGGGGCCTGGACCCCTAACTATGGCTACACCTTC. It is translated as CASSPRGAWTPNYGYTF.